This T cell receptor beta chain emerged from a study of human T cells and chemical hapten exposure. Findings and caveats of the study: TCRs at high frequency, those above 1 in 1000, did not change with DPC sensitization. Expanded TCRs showed more large CDR3 clusters than pre-sensitization or healthy control sets.

TCRdb called the RACE reads again in MiXCR, with one record for every CDR3 protein. Of around 160,000 distinct CDR3 sequences listed, roughly 15% are singletons. Time point noted: patch test 1, 2 weeks after DPC sensitization. The treatment: therapeutic diphenylcyclopropenone sensitization with weekly scalp DPC. Concerning this clonotype itself: Its antigen is currently unknown.

In germline, CDR1 is MGHRA, CDR2 YSYEKL. Losses at the gene ends were 2 bases for V and 5 bases for J; bases not matched to a gene: 27. The CDR3 has 22 residues. V is TRBV4-1 and J is TRBJ1-2; 9 bases agree with TRBD1. This TCR was recovered from a woman aged 25 to 39 with alopecia areata. Some clones in this sample may be carry-over from other donors' samples. The material was whole blood, obtained in connection with sensitization to the hapten diphenylcyclopropenone (DPC). The DNA of the CDR3 is TGCGCCAGCAGCCAACGGAGAGGACAGGGGACGATCATCCCCCCGGAACTATATGGCTACACCTTC. This codes for CASSQRRGQGTIIPPELYGYTF.